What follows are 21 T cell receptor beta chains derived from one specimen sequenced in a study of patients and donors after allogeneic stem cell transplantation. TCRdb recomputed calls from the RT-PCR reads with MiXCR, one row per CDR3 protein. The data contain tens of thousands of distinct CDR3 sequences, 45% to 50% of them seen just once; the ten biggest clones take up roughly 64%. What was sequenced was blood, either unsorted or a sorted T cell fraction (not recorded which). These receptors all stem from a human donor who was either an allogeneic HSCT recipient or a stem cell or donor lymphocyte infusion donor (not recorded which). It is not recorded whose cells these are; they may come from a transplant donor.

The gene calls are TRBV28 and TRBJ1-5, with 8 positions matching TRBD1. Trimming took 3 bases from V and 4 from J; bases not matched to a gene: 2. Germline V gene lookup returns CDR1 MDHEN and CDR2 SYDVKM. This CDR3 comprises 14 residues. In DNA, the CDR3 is TGTGCCAGCAGTTTTCGACAGGGGAATCAGCCCCAGCATTTT. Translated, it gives CASSFRQGNQPQHF.

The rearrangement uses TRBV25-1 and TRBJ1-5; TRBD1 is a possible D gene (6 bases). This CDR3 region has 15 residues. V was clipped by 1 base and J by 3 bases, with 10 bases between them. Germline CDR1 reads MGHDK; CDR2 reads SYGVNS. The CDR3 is CASSESGGPNQPQHF. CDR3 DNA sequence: TGTGCCAGCAGTGAATCGGGGGGGCCCAATCAGCCCCAGCATTTT.

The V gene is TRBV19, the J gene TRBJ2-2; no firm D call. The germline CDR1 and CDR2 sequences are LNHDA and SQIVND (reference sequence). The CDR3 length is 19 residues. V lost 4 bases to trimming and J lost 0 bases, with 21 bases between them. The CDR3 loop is CASSTPPQLPYSNTGELFF. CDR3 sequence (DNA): TGTGCCAGTAGTACCCCCCCACAGCTCCCATATTCGAACACCGGGGAGCTGTTTTTT.

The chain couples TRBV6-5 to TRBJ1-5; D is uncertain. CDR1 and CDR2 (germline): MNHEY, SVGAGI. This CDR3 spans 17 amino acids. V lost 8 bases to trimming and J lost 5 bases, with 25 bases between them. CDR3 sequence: CASLPWRQGQWDQPQHF. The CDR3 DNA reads TGTGCCAGCCTCCCTTGGCGGCAAGGGCAGTGGGATCAGCCCCAGCATTTT.

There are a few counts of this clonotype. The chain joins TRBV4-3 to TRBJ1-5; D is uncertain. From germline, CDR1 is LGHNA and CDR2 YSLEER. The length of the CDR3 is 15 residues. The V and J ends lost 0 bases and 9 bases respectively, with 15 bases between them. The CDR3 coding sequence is TGCGCCAGCAGCCAAGATGGGATAGCCCTCTGGCCCCAGCATTTT. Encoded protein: CASSQDGIALWPQHF.

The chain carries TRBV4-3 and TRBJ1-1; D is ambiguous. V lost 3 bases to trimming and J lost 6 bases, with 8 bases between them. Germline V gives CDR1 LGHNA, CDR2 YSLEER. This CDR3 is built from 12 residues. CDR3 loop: CASSQGWAEAFF. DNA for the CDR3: TGCGCCAGCAGCCAGGGGTGGGCTGAAGCTTTCTTT.

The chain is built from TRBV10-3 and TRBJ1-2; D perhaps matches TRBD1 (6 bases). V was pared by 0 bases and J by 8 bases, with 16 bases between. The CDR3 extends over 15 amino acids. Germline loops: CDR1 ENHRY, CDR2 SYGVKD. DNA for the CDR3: TGTGCCATCAGTGAGTCACTCCAGGAGGGGGGCGGCTACACCTTC. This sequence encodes CAISESLQEGGGYTF.

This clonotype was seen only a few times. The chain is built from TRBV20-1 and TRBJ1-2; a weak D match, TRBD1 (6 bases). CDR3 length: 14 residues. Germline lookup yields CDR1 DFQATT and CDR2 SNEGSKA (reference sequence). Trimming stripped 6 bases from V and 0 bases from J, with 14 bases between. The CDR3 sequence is CSARGRLSNYGYTF. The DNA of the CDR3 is TGCAGTGCCAGGGGACGGCTATCTAACTATGGCTACACCTTC.

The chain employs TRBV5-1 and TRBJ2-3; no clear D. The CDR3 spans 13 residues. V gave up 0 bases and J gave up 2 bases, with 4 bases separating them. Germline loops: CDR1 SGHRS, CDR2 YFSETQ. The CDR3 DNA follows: TGCGCCAGCAGCTTGGAGTACACAGATACGCAGTATTTT. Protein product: CASSLEYTDTQYF.

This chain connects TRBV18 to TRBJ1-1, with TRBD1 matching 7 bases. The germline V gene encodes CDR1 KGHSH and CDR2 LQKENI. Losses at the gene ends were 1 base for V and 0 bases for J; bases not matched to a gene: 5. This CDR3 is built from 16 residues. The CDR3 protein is CASSPREGALNTEAFF. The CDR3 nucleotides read TGTGCCAGCTCACCACGGGAGGGGGCTCTGAACACTGAAGCTTTCTTT.

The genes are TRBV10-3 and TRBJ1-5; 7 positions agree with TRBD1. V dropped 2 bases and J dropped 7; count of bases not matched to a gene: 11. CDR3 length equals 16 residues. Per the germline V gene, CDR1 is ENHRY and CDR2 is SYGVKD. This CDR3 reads CAISEAKTGLWQPQHF. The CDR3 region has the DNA TGTGCCATCAGTGAGGCCAAGACAGGGCTATGGCAGCCCCAGCATTTT.

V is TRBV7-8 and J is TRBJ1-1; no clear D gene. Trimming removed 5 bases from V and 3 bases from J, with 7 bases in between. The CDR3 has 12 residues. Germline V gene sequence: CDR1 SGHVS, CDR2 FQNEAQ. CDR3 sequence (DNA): TGTGCCAGCAGCCCCATGCACACTGAAGCTTTCTTT. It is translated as CASSPMHTEAFF. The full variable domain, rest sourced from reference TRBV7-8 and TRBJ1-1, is GAGVSQSPRYKVAKRGQDVALRCDPISGHVSLFWYQQALGQGPEFLTYFQNEAQLDKSGLPSDRFFAERPEGSVSTLKIQRTQQEDSAVYLCASSPMHTEAFFGQGTRLTVV.

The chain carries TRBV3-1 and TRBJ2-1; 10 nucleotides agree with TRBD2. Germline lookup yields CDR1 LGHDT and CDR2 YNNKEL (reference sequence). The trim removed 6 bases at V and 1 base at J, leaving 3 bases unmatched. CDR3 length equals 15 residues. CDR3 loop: CASRRLAGSYNEQFF. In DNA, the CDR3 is TGTGCCAGCAGGAGACTAGCGGGTTCCTACAATGAGCAGTTCTTC.

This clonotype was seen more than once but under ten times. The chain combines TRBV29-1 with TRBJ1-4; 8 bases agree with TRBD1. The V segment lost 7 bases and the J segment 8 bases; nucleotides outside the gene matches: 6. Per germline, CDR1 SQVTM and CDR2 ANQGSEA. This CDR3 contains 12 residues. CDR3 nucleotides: TGCAGCGGAGGACAGGGCGGAGAAAAACTGTTTTTT. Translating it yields CSGGQGGEKLFF. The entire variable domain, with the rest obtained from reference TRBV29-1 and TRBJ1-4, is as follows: SAVISQKPSRDICQRGTSLTIQCQVDSQVTMMFWYRQQPGQSLTLIATANQGSEATYESGFVIDKFPISRPNLTFSTLTVSNMSPEDSSIYLCSGGQGGEKLFFGSGTQLSVL.

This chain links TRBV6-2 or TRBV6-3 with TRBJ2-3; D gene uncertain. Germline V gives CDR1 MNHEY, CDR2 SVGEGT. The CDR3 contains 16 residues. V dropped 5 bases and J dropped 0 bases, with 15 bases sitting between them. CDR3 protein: CASSINSPTSTDTQYF. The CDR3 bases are TGTGCCAGCAGTATAAACAGTCCTACTAGCACAGATACGCAGTATTTT.

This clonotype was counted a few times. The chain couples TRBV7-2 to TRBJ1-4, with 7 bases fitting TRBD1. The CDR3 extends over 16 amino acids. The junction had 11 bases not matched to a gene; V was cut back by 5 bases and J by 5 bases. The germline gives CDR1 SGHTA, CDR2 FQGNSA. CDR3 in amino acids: CASSAAGTVRNEKLFF. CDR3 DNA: TGTGCCAGCAGCGCGGCCGGGACAGTACGGAATGAAAAACTGTTTTTT.

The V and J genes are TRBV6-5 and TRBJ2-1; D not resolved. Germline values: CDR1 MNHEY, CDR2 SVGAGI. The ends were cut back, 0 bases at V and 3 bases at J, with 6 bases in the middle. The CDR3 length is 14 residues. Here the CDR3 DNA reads TGTGCCAGCAGTTACTCGGCGGTCTACAATGAGCAGTTCTTC. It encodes CASSYSAVYNEQFF.

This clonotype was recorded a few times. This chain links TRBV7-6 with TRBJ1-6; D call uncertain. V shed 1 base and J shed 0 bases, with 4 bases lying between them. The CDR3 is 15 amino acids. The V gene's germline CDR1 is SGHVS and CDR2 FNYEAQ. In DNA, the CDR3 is TGTGCCAGCAGCTTAGTGAGCTCCTATAATTCACCCCTCCACTTT. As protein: CASSLVSSYNSPLHF.

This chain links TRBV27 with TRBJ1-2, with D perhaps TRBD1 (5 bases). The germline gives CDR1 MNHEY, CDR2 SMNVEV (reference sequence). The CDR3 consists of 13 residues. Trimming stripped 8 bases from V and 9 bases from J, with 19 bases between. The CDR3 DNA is TGTGCCAGCGGCCCCCAGGGCTTTTTGAGCTACACCTTC. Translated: CASGPQGFLSYTF.

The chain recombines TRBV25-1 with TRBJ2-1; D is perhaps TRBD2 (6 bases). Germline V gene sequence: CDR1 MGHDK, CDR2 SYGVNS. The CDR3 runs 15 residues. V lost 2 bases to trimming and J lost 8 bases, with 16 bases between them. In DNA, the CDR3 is TGTGCCAGCAGTGAAGGTGGGACTGTAGTTTATGAGCAGTTCTTC. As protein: CASSEGGTVVYEQFF.

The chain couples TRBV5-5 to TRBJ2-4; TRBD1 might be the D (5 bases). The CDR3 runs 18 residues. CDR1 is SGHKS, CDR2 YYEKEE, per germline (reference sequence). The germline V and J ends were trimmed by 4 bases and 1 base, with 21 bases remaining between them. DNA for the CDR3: TGTGCCAGCAGCACCTACGTTTCGACAGCGCGGGCCAAAAACATTCAGTACTTC. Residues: CASSTYVSTARAKNIQYF.